This TCR beta chain appears in the sequencing data of a study of shared clonotypes between healthy human individuals. Study findings and constraints: Naive subsets generally exceeded memory subsets in estimated richness. Non-shared clonotypes were found to have lower generation probabilities than the clonotypes that were shared by all four of the sorted-subset donors.

Donors included only healthy HIV-negative adults lacking recent acute infections or vaccinations. A word on this clone: Its cognate antigen is unknown. The sample holds other DNA sequences that translate to the same CDR3.

Generated by immunoSEQ multiplex PCR, the TCRdb table keeps only in-frame clones and is missing some. The sample contains a few million clones, 93% of which appear only once. Germline-derived CDR1 and CDR2 are MDHEN and SYDVKM. This CDR3 contains 12 residues. V gave up 5 bases and J gave up 8 bases, with 12 bases separating them. The sequence was collected from a young man in good health. Some clones in this sample may be carry-over from other donors' samples. Sequences were obtained from naive CD4+ T cells from PBMCs. The subset was: CD45RA+ positively selected. The V and J genes are TRBV28 and TRBJ1-2; a weak D match, TRBD1 (5 bases). The CDR3 loop reads CASSLGTGGYTF. DNA for the CDR3: TGTGCCAGCAGTCTGGGGACGGGAGGCTACACCTTC.